This entry describes one TCR beta chain. This sample stems from a study of blood T cells in healthy people across ages. V was cut by 7 bases and J by 4 bases, with 19 bases left in between. The CDR3 loop spans 15 amino acids. CDR1 MNHEY and CDR2 SVGEGT come from the germline V gene. Using a J-beta primer mix together with a sample-barcoded 5' primer, a second PCR was run for roughly 7 to 12 cycles. Each cDNA molecule received a tag from a template-switch adaptor that had 12 random nucleotides. From the 5' RACE reads, TCRdb called clonotypes with MiXCR, one entry per CDR3 protein. In the table there are 1.5 million to 2 million distinct CDR3 sequences, roughly 50% of which are singletons.

Sequencing was performed on blood. The clonotype originates from a woman aged 40 to 55 in good health. The rearrangement joins TRBV6-2 or TRBV6-3 to TRBJ1-1; D possibly corresponds to TRBD1 (6 bases). The CDR3 region is CASTPVTGTFTEAFF. The CDR3 coding sequence is TGTGCCAGCACCCCTGTGACGGGGACATTCACTGAAGCTTTCTTT.